Presented here are 30 T cell receptor beta chains from one specimen sequenced in a study of CD8+ T cells in alopecia areata. Sequencing relied on a cDNA template that was reverse transcribed from extracted RNA. The protocol was immunoSEQ multiplex PCR, while the TCRdb copy is restricted to in-frame clones and leaves out a portion. The profile shows some 180,000 clones, 40% to 65% of them singletons. The treatment was: oral pan-JAK inhibitor, 5-10 mg twice daily. Sequencing was performed on CD8+ T cells sorted from blood, taken at week 24, from a patient treated with tofacitinib. All receptors come from a human donor with alopecia areata.

This clone was detected a few times. The J gene is TRBJ2-3, the V gene TRBV30; 13 bases line up with TRBD2. There are 16 residues in the CDR3. The germline V gene encodes CDR1 GTSNPN and CDR2 SVGIG (reference sequence). V gave up 2 bases and J gave up 5 bases; unmatched junction bases: 7. DNA of the CDR3: TGTGCCTGGAGTTATGGGACTAGCGGGGCCGGAGATACGCAGTATTTT. It encodes CAWSYGTSGAGDTQYF.

This rearrangement joins TRBV9 to TRBJ2-1; possibly TRBD1 or TRBD2 for D (5 bases each). V was pared by 4 bases and J by 3 bases, with 17 bases between. CDR3 length equals 16 residues. From germline, CDR1 is SGDLS and CDR2 YYNGEE. CDR3 region: CASSPGRGIVYNEQFF. CDR3 sequence (DNA): TGTGCCAGCAGCCCGGGGCGAGGGATCGTCTACAATGAGCAGTTCTTC.

Of note for this clone: Other DNA sequences in the sample encode the same CDR3. V gene TRBV27 combines with J gene TRBJ2-7, with TRBD2 matching 7 bases. Germline CDR1 and CDR2: MNHEY and SMNVEV (reference sequence). Germline trimming cut 3 bases from V and 3 bases from J; bases unmatched to any gene: 2. The CDR3 is 13 residues long. The DNA of the CDR3 is TGTGCCAGCAGTTTGGGGGGGGGCTACGAGCAGTACTTC. It yields the protein CASSLGGGYEQYF.

This rearrangement joins TRBV29-1 to TRBJ1-2; 7 positions match TRBD1. V lost 6 bases to trimming and J lost 5 bases; unmatched junction nucleotides: 6. CDR3 length equals 12 residues. Germline V gives CDR1 SQVTM, CDR2 ANQGSEA. The CDR3 sequence is CSVQRTGYGYTF. Written as DNA, the CDR3 is TGCAGCGTCCAAAGGACAGGATATGGCTACACCTTC.

CDR3 residues: CASSLDPSDTEAFF. CDR3 DNA: TGTGCCAGCAGCTTAGATCCCTCTGACACTGAAGCTTTCTTT. The rearrangement uses TRBV7-8 and TRBJ1-1; D is undetermined. CDR3 length: 14 amino acids. Germline loops: CDR1 SGHVS, CDR2 FQNEAQ. The V gene lost 1 base and the J gene lost 3 bases, with 9 bases spanning the gap.

This clone was picked up a small number of times. In the same sample, other DNA sequences code for this CDR3. The chain uses TRBV6-5 and TRBJ2-6; no firm D call. The CDR3 length is 13 residues. V lost 2 bases to trimming and J lost 4 bases, with 3 bases between them. Germline lookup yields CDR1 MNHEY and CDR2 SVGAGI. DNA for the CDR3: TGTGCCAGCAGTTACGCCGGGGCCAACGTCCTGACTTTC. Encoded protein: CASSYAGANVLTF.

The rearrangement joins TRBV4-3 to TRBJ2-3, with TRBD2 matching over 7 bases. This CDR3 has 15 residues. The J segment lost 2 bases and the V segment lost 5 bases, leaving 7 bases of the junction unmatched. Per germline, CDR1 LGHNA and CDR2 YSLEER. The DNA of the CDR3 is TGCGCCAGCAGCGTGCTAGCGGATACCACAGATACGCAGTATTTT. Protein: CASSVLADTTDTQYF.

The V gene is TRBV4-3, the J gene TRBJ2-1, with D possibly TRBD2 on 7 matching bases. The length of the CDR3 is 18 residues. The germline gives CDR1 LGHNA, CDR2 YSLEER. V was cut by 3 bases and J by 5 bases, with 23 bases left in between. The CDR3 here is CASSHAMGGEGVNNEQFF. Here the CDR3 DNA reads TGCGCCAGCAGCCACGCCATGGGAGGGGAGGGGGTTAACAATGAGCAGTTCTTC.

This chain links TRBV29-1 with TRBJ2-7; D unclear. Deletions cut 4 bases from V and 3 bases from J, with 7 bases between. The CDR3 loop spans 11 amino acids. Germline assignment: CDR1 SQVTM and CDR2 ANQGSEA. CDR3 bases: TGCAGCGTTGGCGGTTACTACGAGCAGTACTTC. Amino acid sequence: CSVGGYYEQYF.

The chain employs TRBV18 and TRBJ2-1; 9 bases are shared with TRBD2. Losses at the gene ends were 4 bases for V and 2 bases for J; bases not matched to a gene: 6. In germline, CDR1 is KGHSH, CDR2 LQKENI. This CDR3 is built from 16 residues. CDR3 coding DNA: TGTGCCAGCTCACTCCGGCGGGGGGGCGCCTACAATGAGCAGTTCTTC. Translated, it gives CASSLRRGGAYNEQFF. Complete variable domain (other parts from reference TRBV18 and TRBJ2-1): NAGVMQNPRHLVRRRGQEARLRCSPMKGHSHVYWYRQLPEEGLKFMVYLQKENIIDESGMPKERFSAEFPKEGPSILRIQQVVRGDSAAYFCASSLRRGGAYNEQFFGPGTRLTVL.

This clone was seen just once. The rearrangement links TRBV11-2 to TRBJ2-5; TRBD1 is a possible D gene (5 bases). V lost 0 bases and J lost 9, with 5 bases in between. CDR1 and CDR2 (germline): SGHAT, FQNNGV. This CDR3 is 11 amino acids long. The CDR3 DNA reads TGTGCCAGCAGCTTAGAAGGGGCCCAGTACTTC. It yields the protein CASSLEGAQYF.

This chain links TRBV4-3 with TRBJ2-7; TRBD1 aligns across 9 bases. After removal of 0 bases from V and 5 bases from J, the junction contained 8 bases not matched to a gene. There are 16 residues in the CDR3. Germline V gives CDR1 LGHNA, CDR2 YSLEER. CDR3 bases: TGCGCCAGCAGCCAAGATGGGGACAGGGTTACCAACGAGCAGTACTTC. As protein: CASSQDGDRVTNEQYF.

The gene calls are TRBV6-5 and TRBJ2-7; 8 bases are a match to TRBD2. The CDR3 extends over 15 amino acids. Germline V gives CDR1 MNHEY, CDR2 SVGAGI. J gave up 0 bases and V 5 bases, and 6 bases lay outside the gene matches. The CDR3 sequence: CASSVSGESSYEQYF. In DNA, the CDR3 is TGTGCCAGCAGTGTTAGCGGGGAGAGCTCCTACGAGCAGTACTTC.

This chain links TRBV12-5 with TRBJ1-2; D may be TRBD1 (5 bases). Deletions cut 5 bases from V and 3 bases from J, with 19 bases between. This CDR3 contains 16 residues. Germline V lookup: CDR1 LGHNT, CDR2 FRNRAP. The CDR3 protein is CASGPLQWGEDYGYTF. Here the CDR3 DNA reads TGTGCTAGTGGTCCACTCCAATGGGGCGAAGACTATGGCTACACCTTC.

This sequence joins TRBV20-1 and TRBJ1-1; the D is unclear. V was clipped by 4 bases and J by 3 bases, with 6 bases between them. Germline V CDR1 and CDR2: DFQATT, SNEGSKA (reference sequence). The CDR3 consists of 11 residues. The CDR3 here is CSAIRDTEAFF. The DNA for the CDR3 is TGCAGTGCTATACGTGACACTGAAGCTTTCTTT.

This chain links TRBV30 with TRBJ1-1; D is unresolved. The germline V gene has CDR1 GTSNPN and CDR2 SVGIG (reference sequence). Trimming removed 4 bases from V and 0 bases from J, with 9 bases in between. This CDR3 has 13 amino acids. CDR3 nucleotides: TGTGCCTGGAATAGCGTCATGAACACTGAAGCTTTCTTT. Residues: CAWNSVMNTEAFF.

J is TRBJ1-5 and V is TRBV19; the D gene is possibly TRBD1 (5 bases). The CDR3 is 15 amino acids. V lost 6 bases and J 2 bases, leaving 14 bases between the germline ends. Germline V gives CDR1 LNHDA, CDR2 SQIVND (reference sequence). The CDR3 sequence: CASSLGGGGNQPQHF. CDR3 coding DNA: TGTGCCAGTAGCCTGGGTGGAGGGGGCAATCAGCCCCAGCATTTT.

This chain connects TRBV5-4 to TRBJ2-7; D is unresolved. From germline, CDR1 is SGHNT and CDR2 YYREEE (reference sequence). V dropped 1 base and J dropped 5 bases, with 13 bases sitting between them. This CDR3 comprises 14 residues. The CDR3 protein is CASSLWAGHHEQYF. DNA of the CDR3: TGTGCCAGCAGCTTGTGGGCTGGGCACCACGAGCAGTACTTC.

This clone was picked up a small number of times. The chain couples TRBV7-8 to TRBJ2-3, with D perhaps TRBD2 (5 bases). This CDR3 has 14 amino acids. V lost 0 bases, J lost 6 bases, and 10 bases lay in between. Germline lookup yields CDR1 SGHVS and CDR2 FQNEAQ. This CDR3 reads CASSLALAGDTQYF. CDR3 nucleotides: TGTGCCAGCAGCTTAGCCCTAGCCGGGGATACGCAGTATTTT.

The chain carries TRBV7-3 and TRBJ2-7; D unclear. Germline loops: CDR1 SGHTA, CDR2 FQGTGA. Trimming cost V 0 bases and J 5 bases, with 14 bases left between them. The CDR3 contains 15 residues. Here the CDR3 reads CASSLTGSRSDEQYF. For the CDR3, the DNA is TGTGCCAGCAGCTTAACGGGGTCTAGATCAGACGAGCAGTACTTC.

The chain couples TRBV12-5 to TRBJ2-1; D could derive from TRBD1 or TRBD2 (6 bases each). The CDR3 runs 15 residues. V lost 1 base and J lost 4, with 11 bases in between. The germline CDR1 and CDR2 sequences are LGHNT and FRNRAP. The CDR3 coding sequence is TGTGCTAGTGGTTTGGGGGGGGCCTCATACAATGAGCAGTTCTTC. It codes for CASGLGGASYNEQFF.

The rearrangement links TRBV6-1 to TRBJ2-7; 9 bases are shared with TRBD1. Germline values: CDR1 MNHNS, CDR2 SASEGT. The CDR3 length is 16 residues. The V gene end was trimmed by 1 base and the J gene end by 3 bases; junction bases not matched to a gene: 7. CDR3 region: CASSEGRGQGIYEQYF. CDR3 coding DNA: TGTGCCAGCAGTGAAGGAAGGGGACAGGGAATCTACGAGCAGTACTTC.

The chain's CDR3 is CASSERRASGGVDIQYF. The CDR3 region has the DNA TGTGCCAGCAGTGAACGGAGGGCTAGCGGGGGCGTGGACATTCAGTACTTC. The rearrangement uses TRBV2 and TRBJ2-4; 10 bases line up with TRBD2. CDR1 and CDR2 from the germline V gene are SNHLY and FYNNEI. The V segment lost 2 bases and the J segment 8 bases; nucleotides outside the gene matches: 12. The CDR3 is 17 residues long.

This chain links TRBV6-6 with TRBJ1-1; 7 bases fit TRBD1. The germline V gene encodes CDR1 MNHNY and CDR2 SVGAGI (reference sequence). This CDR3 contains 16 residues. With V trimmed by 3 bases and J by 10 bases, 17 bases remained unmatched. CDR3 bases: TGTGCCAGCAGTTATACAGGGGACGAATACGGGGAGGGAGCTTTCTTT. Its translation: CASSYTGDEYGEGAFF.

This clone has more than one count but fewer than ten. The V call is TRBV7-9, the J call TRBJ2-7, with a weak D call TRBD2 (5 bases). V was cut by 1 base and J by 6 bases, with 16 bases left in between. CDR3 size: 15 residues. Germline assignment: CDR1 SEHNR and CDR2 FQNEAQ (reference sequence). The CDR3 loop is CASSLGGGPRLEQYF. Written as DNA, the CDR3 is TGTGCCAGCAGCTTAGGAGGCGGGCCACGGCTCGAGCAGTACTTC.

Concerning this clone: Additional DNA sequences in this sample encode the identical CDR3. The gene calls are TRBV30 and TRBJ2-7; D is possibly TRBD1 (5 bases). The CDR3 covers 11 residues. Trimming left V 3 bases short and J 3 bases short, with 6 bases between. Per germline, CDR1 GTSNPN and CDR2 SVGIG (reference sequence). In DNA, the CDR3 is TGTGCCTGGAGCGACAGCTACGAGCAGTACTTC. Translating gives CAWSDSYEQYF.

The chain recombines TRBV4-3 with TRBJ2-7; weak D call: TRBD2 (6 bases). Deletions cut 0 bases from V and 3 bases from J, with 15 bases between. CDR3 length: 16 amino acids. From germline, CDR1 is LGHNA and CDR2 YSLEER. The CDR3 sequence: CASSQDPSGDLYEQYF. Written as DNA, the CDR3 is TGCGCCAGCAGCCAAGATCCCTCGGGGGATCTCTACGAGCAGTACTTC.

In this sample, this clone turned up a few times. This chain links TRBV10-3 with TRBJ1-1, with D possibly being TRBD1 (6 bases). Trimming pared 11 bases from V and 7 bases from J, leaving 11 bases between. This CDR3 is built from 10 residues. In germline, CDR1 is ENHRY, CDR2 SYGVKD. The CDR3 spells CAVGQNEAFF. Written as DNA, the CDR3 is TGTGCCGTAGGACAGAATGAAGCTTTCTTT.

The chain is built from TRBV7-3 and TRBJ2-3; perhaps TRBD2 as D (5 bases). CDR1 is SGHTA and CDR2 is FQGTGA in the germline V gene. V lost 3 bases and J 4 bases, leaving 5 bases between the germline ends. The CDR3 loop spans 12 amino acids. CDR3 protein: CASSLGADTQYF. The CDR3 DNA is TGTGCCAGCAGCTTGGGAGCAGATACGCAGTATTTT.

The genes are TRBV7-9 and TRBJ1-1; TRBD1 agrees at 9 bases. The CDR3 is 17 amino acids. V lost 1 base, J lost 6 bases, and 12 bases stayed unmatched. Germline V CDR1 and CDR2: SEHNR, FQNEAQ (reference sequence). The CDR3 DNA reads as TGTGCCAGCAGCTTAGTCGACAGGGGGTCACCACACGCTGAAGCTTTCTTT. It codes for CASSLVDRGSPHAEAFF.